What follows are 9 T cell receptor beta chains derived from one specimen sequenced in a study of beta chain features in type 1 diabetes. The isolated RNA, all of it, was reverse transcribed, so expressed TCRB transcripts were what got sequenced. Repertoires were generated with immunoSEQ multiplex PCR, while TCRdb's copy carries only in-frame clones and drops some. The top ten hold approximately 0.016% of the sample, which has roughly 350,000 clones, approximately 9.9% seen once. The sample was naive CD4+ T cells from blood. Source of these receptors: a woman in her twenties or thirties in good health.

V and J are TRBV30 and TRBJ2-1; possibly TRBD2 for D (6 bases). V lost 4 bases and J lost 0, with 19 bases in between. This CDR3 is 17 amino acids long. CDR1 and CDR2 from the germline V gene are GTSNPN and SVGIG (reference sequence). CDR3 protein: CAWKLTYGGNSYNEQFF. As DNA, the CDR3 is TGTGCCTGGAAACTTACGTACGGCGGGAACTCCTACAATGAGCAGTTCTTC.

This clone was seen only a few times. Here the CDR3 reads CASSPRLAAADTQYF. The CDR3 region has the DNA TGTGCCAGCAGCCCCAGACTAGCAGCAGCAGATACGCAGTATTTT. This sequence joins TRBV7-2 and TRBJ2-3; TRBD2 matches 7 bases. V trimming: 5 bases; J trimming: 4 bases; junction bases outside the gene matches: 9. This CDR3 region has 15 residues. Per germline, CDR1 SGHTA and CDR2 FQGNSA.

This chain links TRBV14 with TRBJ2-7; TRBD2 matches 8 bases. This CDR3 has 15 amino acids. J gave up 4 bases and V 3 bases, and 8 bases lay outside the gene matches. The germline gives CDR1 SGHDN, CDR2 FVKESK. The DNA of the CDR3 is TGTGCCAGCAGCCACGCGGGAGGTTCAAGGTACGAGCAGTACTTC. The encoded protein is CASSHAGGSRYEQYF.

The DNA for the CDR3 is TGTGCCAGCAGCCCCCCAGCGGGAGGTGGTGAGACCCAGTACTTC. Encoded protein: CASSPPAGGGETQYF. The V and J genes are TRBV11-1 and TRBJ2-5, with 9 bases fitting TRBD2. Germline lookup yields CDR1 SGHAT and CDR2 FQDESV (reference sequence). The CDR3 sequence is 15 residues long. Unmatched junction bases numbered 9, after V lost 5 bases and J lost 5 bases.

This clone has just a few counts. The V call is TRBV10-3, the J call TRBJ2-5; possibly TRBD1 for D (6 bases). The CDR3 has 14 residues. Trimming shortened V by 6 bases and J by 5 bases, and 16 bases separated the two germline ends. CDR1 is ENHRY, CDR2 SYGVKD, per germline. CDR3 residues: CAISLNGQQETQYF. The CDR3 bases are TGTGCCATCAGCCTTAATGGACAGCAGGAGACCCAGTACTTC.

The J gene is TRBJ1-1, the V gene TRBV6-5, with TRBD1 identical over 8 bases. Germline-derived CDR1 and CDR2 are MNHEY and SVGAGI. The trim removed 6 bases at V and 4 bases at J, leaving 7 bases unmatched. This CDR3 comprises 14 residues. The CDR3 loop is CASRLDRVGTEAFF. The DNA of the CDR3 is TGTGCCAGCAGACTGGACAGGGTTGGCACTGAAGCTTTCTTT.

The DNA for the CDR3 is TGCGCCAGCAGCTCCTACAGGGGGTTGCCGAGCACAGATACGCAGTATTTT. It encodes CASSSYRGLPSTDTQYF. This chain connects TRBV5-1 to TRBJ2-3, with 8 bases fitting TRBD1. Germline trimming cut 3 bases from V and 0 bases from J; bases unmatched to any gene: 9. The V gene's germline CDR1 is SGHRS and CDR2 YFSETQ. This CDR3 has 17 residues.

This clone was recorded at least ten times. The chain has TRBV30 and TRBJ2-1; D not resolved. The CDR3 is 11 amino acids. Germline V gene lookup returns CDR1 GTSNPN and CDR2 SVGIG (reference sequence). The V gene lost 4 bases and the J gene lost 9 bases, with 10 bases spanning the gap. In nucleotides, the CDR3 is TGTGCCTGGACGTACGAGAGTGAGCAGTTCTTC. Translated, it gives CAWTYESEQFF.

The V call is TRBV15, the J call TRBJ1-5; D gene uncertain. V lost 5 bases and J lost 1, with 12 bases in between. Germline values: CDR1 LNHNV, CDR2 YYDKDF (reference sequence). The CDR3 has 15 amino acids. CDR3 amino acids: CATSSWTGSNQPQHF. In nucleotides, the CDR3 is TGTGCCACCAGCTCATGGACGGGGAGCAATCAGCCCCAGCATTTT.